This TCR beta chain was identified in a study of blood T cell repertoires in COVID-19. The CDR3 covers 14 residues. Germline CDR1 MNHEY, CDR2 SVGAGI. The V and J ends lost 6 bases and 7 bases respectively, with 13 bases between them. The repertoire was sequenced with immunoSEQ multiplex PCR; TCRdb's copy has only in-frame clones and lacks some. The table lists tens of thousands of clones, around 65% of them singletons. Source material: peripheral blood. The J gene is TRBJ1-6, the V gene TRBV6-5; D may be TRBD1 (5 bases). The sequence was collected from a woman in her sixties or seventies with acute or convalescent COVID-19. The CDR3 region has the DNA TGTGCCAGCAGCCGGAGGGGCCTAAATTCACCCCTCCACTTT. Its translation: CASSRRGLNSPLHF.